This entry concerns a single T cell receptor beta chain. Its matching antigen is unknown. The CDR3 length is 15 residues. Germline CDR1 and CDR2: ENHRY and SYGVKD. Trimming removed 3 bases from V and 1 base from J, with 10 bases in between. These data are taken from a study of PD-1 blockade in classical Hodgkin lymphoma. Time point of the sample: cycle 4 day 1 (C4D1), after more than 5 weeks of nivolumab. Each patient experienced a relapse that followed autologous stem cell transplantation, and brentuximab vedotin exposure varied. Purification of CD4+ T cells from thawed PBMCs was achieved by magnetic negative selection. Best outcomes ranged across complete response, partial response and progressive disease. TCRdb keeps only in-frame clones here, not all; method: immunoSEQ multiplex PCR. This table holds 25,000 to 35,000 clones, about 86% found once. Study results and limitations: Compared with baseline, CD4+ but not CD8+ TCR diversity had risen significantly by C4D1.

Sequences were derived from CD4+ T cells from blood, sampled before the fourth cycle of nivolumab. V usage is TRBV10-3 and J usage is TRBJ2-1, with unresolved D. The sequence derives from a human donor with classical Hodgkin lymphoma. CDR3 amino acids: CAISDQAGSYNEQFF. The CDR3 region has the DNA TGTGCCATCAGTGATCAAGCAGGATCCTACAATGAGCAGTTCTTC.